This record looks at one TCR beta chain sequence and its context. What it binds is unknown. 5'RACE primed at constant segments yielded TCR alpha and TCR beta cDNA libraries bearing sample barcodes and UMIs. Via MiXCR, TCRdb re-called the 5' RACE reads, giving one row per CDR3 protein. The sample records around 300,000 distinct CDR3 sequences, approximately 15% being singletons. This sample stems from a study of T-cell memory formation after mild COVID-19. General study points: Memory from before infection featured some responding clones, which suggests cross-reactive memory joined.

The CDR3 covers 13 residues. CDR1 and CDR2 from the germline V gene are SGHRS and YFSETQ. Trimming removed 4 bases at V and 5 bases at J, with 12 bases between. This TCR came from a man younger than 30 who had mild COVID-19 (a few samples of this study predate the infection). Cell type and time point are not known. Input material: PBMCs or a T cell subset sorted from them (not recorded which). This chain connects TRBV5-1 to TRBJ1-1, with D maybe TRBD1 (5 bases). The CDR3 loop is CASSRGEYTEAFF. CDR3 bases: TGCGCCAGCAGCAGGGGAGAGTATACTGAAGCTTTCTTT.